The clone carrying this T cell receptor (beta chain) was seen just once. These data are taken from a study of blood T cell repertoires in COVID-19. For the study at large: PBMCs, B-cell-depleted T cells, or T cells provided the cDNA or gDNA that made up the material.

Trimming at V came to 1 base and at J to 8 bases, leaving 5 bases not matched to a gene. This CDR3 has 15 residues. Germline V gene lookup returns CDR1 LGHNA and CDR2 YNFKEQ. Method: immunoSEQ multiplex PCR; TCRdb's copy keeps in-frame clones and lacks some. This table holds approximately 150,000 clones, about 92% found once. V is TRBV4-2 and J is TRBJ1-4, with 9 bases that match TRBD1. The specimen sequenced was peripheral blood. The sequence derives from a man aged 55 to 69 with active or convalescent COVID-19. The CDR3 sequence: CASSQAGTGNEKLFF. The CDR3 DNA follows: TGTGCCAGCAGCCAAGCCGGGACAGGGAACGAAAAACTGTTTTTT.